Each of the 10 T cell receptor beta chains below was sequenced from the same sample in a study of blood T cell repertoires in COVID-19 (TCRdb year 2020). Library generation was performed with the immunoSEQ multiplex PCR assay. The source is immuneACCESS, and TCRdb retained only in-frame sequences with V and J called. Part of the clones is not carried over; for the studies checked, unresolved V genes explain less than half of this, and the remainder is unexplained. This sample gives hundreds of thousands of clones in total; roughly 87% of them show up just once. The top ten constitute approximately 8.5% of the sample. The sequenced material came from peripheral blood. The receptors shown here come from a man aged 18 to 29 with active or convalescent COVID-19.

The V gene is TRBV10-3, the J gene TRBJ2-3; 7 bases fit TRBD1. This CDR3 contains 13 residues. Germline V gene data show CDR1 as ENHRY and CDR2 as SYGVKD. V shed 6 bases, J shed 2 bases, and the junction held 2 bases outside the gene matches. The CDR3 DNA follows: TGTGCCATCAGGGGGACAGTCACAGATACGCAGTATTTT. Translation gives CAIRGTVTDTQYF.

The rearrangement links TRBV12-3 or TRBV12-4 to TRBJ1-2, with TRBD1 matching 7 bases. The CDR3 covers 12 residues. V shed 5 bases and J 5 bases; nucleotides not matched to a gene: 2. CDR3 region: CASSQGGYGYTF. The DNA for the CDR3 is TGTGCCAGCAGTCAGGGGGGATATGGCTACACCTTC.

This chain's CDR3 is CASSLRQMNYGYTF. CDR3 DNA sequence: TGTGCCAGCAGCTTGAGACAGATGAACTATGGCTACACCTTC. This chain joins TRBV7-2 and TRBJ1-2, with D possibly matching TRBD1 (5 bases). The CDR3 sequence is 14 residues long. Germline V gene lookup returns CDR1 SGHTA and CDR2 FQGNSA. V gave up 3 bases and J gave up 2 bases, with 10 bases separating them.

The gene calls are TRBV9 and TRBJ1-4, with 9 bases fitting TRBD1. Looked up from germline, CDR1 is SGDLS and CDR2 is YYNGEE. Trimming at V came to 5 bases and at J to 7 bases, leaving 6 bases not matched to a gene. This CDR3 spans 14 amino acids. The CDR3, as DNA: TGTGCCAGCAGGAACAGGGGGCAGGGTGAAAAACTGTTTTTT. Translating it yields CASRNRGQGEKLFF.

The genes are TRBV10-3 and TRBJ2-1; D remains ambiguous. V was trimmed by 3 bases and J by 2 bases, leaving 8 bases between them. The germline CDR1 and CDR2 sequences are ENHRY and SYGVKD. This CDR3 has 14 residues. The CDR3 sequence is CAISETGPYNEQFF. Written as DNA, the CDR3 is TGTGCCATCAGTGAAACGGGTCCCTACAATGAGCAGTTCTTC.

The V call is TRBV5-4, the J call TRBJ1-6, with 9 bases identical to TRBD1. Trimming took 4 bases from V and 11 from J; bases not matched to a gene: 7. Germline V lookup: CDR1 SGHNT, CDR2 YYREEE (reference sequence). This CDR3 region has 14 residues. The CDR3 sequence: CASSLWTGDTPLHF. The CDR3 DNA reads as TGTGCCAGCAGCCTGTGGACAGGGGATACACCCCTCCACTTT.

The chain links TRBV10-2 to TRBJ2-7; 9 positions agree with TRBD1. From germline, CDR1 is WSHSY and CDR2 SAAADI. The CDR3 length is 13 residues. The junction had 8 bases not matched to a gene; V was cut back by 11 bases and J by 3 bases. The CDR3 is CAGPWTGVYEQYF. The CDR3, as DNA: TGCGCCGGACCTTGGACAGGGGTCTACGAGCAGTACTTC.

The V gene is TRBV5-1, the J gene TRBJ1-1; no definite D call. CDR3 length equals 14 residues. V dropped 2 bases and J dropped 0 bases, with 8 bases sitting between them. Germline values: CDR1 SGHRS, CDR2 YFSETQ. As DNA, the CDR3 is TGCGCCAGCAGCTTCTCCCTATTGAACACTGAAGCTTTCTTT. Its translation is CASSFSLLNTEAFF.

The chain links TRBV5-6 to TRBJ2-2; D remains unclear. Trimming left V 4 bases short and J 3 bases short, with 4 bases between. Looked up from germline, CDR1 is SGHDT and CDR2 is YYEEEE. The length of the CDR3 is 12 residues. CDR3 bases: TGTGCCAGCAGCCCATACACCGGGGAGCTGTTTTTT. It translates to CASSPYTGELFF. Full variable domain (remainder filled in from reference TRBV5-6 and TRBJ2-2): DAGVTQSPTHLIKTRGQQVTLRCSPKSGHDTVSWYQQALGQGPQFIFQYYEEEERQRGNFPDRFSGHQFPNYSSELNVNALLLGDSALYLCASSPYTGELFFGEGSRLTVL.

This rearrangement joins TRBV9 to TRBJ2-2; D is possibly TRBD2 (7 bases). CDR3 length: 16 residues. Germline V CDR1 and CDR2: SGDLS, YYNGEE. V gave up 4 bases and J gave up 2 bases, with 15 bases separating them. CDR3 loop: CASSSLRGLNTGELFF. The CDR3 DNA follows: TGTGCCAGCAGCTCACTCAGGGGACTAAACACCGGGGAGCTGTTTTTT.